The T cell receptor (beta chain) under discussion was sequenced for a study of beta chain features in type 1 diabetes. This CDR3 region has 13 residues. Deletions cut 0 bases from V and 5 bases from J, with 8 bases between. Germline V gene lookup returns CDR1 SQVTM and CDR2 ANQGSEA. Findings and caveats of the study: Unsettled here was the matter of whether HLA type influences TCRB rearrangement. All four CD4+ subsets from Type 1 diabetes patients carried moderately but significantly shorter TCRB CDR3s.

Note on this clone: What it recognizes is unknown.

The isolated RNA, all of it, was reverse transcribed, so expressed TCRB transcripts were what got sequenced. Some clones are missing from TCRdb's copy, which holds only in-frame ones; the method was immunoSEQ multiplex PCR. The sample has 35,000 to 45,000 clones, 65% to 80% seen once. Sequenced: Tregs from blood. This clonotype was obtained from a man aged 25 to 40 with type 1 diabetes. Some clones in this sample may be carry-over from other donors' samples. The chain recombines TRBV29-1 with TRBJ1-5; tentatively, D is TRBD1 (6 bases). The CDR3 sequence: CSVEDRGHQPQHF. CDR3 coding DNA: TGCAGCGTTGAAGACAGGGGCCATCAGCCCCAGCATTTT.